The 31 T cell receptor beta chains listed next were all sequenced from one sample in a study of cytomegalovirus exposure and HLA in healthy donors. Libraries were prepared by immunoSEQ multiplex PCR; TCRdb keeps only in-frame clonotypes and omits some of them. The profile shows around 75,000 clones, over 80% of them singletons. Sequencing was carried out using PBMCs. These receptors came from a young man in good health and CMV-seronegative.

CDR3: CASSLPLNSPLHF. CDR3 nucleotide sequence: TGTGCCAGCAGCTTACCCCTCAATTCACCCCTCCACTTT. V usage is TRBV7-9 and J usage is TRBJ1-6; D unclear. CDR1 SEHNR and CDR2 FQNEAQ come from the germline V gene (reference sequence). The CDR3 covers 13 residues. V gave up 2 bases and J gave up 7 bases, with 6 bases separating them. The full variable domain, rest sourced from reference TRBV7-9 and TRBJ1-6, is DTGVSQNPRHKITKRGQNVTFRCDPISEHNRLYWYRQTLGQGPEFLTYFQNEAQLEKSRLLSDRFSAERPKGSFSTLEIQRTEQGDSAMYLCASSLPLNSPLHFGNGTRLTVT.

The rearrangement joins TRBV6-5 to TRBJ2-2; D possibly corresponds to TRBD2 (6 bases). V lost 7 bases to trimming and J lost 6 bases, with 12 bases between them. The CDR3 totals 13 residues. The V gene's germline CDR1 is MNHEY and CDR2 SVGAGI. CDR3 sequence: CASTSGLAGELFF. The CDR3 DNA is TGTGCCAGCACTTCGGGACTCGCCGGGGAGCTGTTTTTT.

CDR3: CASSFETPNYGYTF. The CDR3 DNA sequence: TGCGCCAGCAGCTTTGAGACACCTAACTATGGCTACACCTTC. V and J are TRBV5-1 and TRBJ1-2; D gene ambiguous. The germline V gene has CDR1 SGHRS and CDR2 YFSETQ. V was pared by 2 bases and J by 0 bases, with 8 bases between. CDR3 length: 14 residues.

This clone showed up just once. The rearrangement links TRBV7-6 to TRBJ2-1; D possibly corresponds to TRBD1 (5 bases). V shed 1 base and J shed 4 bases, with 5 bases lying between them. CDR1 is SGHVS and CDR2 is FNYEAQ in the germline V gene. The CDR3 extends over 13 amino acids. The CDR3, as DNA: TGTGCCAGCAGCTTAGGACAGTACAATGAGCAGTTCTTC. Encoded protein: CASSLGQYNEQFF. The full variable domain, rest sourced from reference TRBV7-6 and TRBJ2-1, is GAGVSQSPRYKVTKRGQDVALRCDPISGHVSLYWYRQALGQGPEFLTYFNYEAQQDKSGLPNDRFSAERPEGSISTLTIQRTEQRDSAMYRCASSLGQYNEQFFGPGTRLTVL.

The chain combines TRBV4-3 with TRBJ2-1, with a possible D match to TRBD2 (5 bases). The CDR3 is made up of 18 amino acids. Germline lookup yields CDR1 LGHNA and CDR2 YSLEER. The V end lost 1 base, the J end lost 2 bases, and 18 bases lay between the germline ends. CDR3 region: CASSQGLLRGGTYNEQFF. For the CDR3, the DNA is TGCGCCAGCAGCCAAGGGCTACTCCGGGGTGGGACCTACAATGAGCAGTTCTTC.

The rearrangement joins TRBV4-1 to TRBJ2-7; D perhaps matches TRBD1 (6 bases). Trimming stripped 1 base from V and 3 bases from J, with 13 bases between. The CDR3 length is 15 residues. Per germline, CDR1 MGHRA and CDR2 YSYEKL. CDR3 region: CASSQVLSGDYEQYV. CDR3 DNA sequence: TGCGCCAGCAGCCAAGTCCTTTCAGGGGACTACGAGCAGTACGTC.

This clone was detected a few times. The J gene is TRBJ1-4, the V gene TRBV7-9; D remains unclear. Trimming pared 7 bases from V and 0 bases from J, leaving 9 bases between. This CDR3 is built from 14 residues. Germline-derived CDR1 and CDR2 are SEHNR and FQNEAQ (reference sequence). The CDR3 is CASTWQATNEKLFF. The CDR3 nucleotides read TGTGCCAGCACGTGGCAGGCAACTAATGAAAAACTGTTTTTT.

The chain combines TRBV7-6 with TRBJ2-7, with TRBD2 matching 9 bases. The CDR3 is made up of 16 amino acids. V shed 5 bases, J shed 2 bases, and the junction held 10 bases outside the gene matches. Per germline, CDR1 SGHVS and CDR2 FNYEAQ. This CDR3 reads CASSPKSSGIPYEQYF. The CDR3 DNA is TGTGCCAGCAGCCCCAAATCTAGCGGGATTCCCTACGAGCAGTACTTC.

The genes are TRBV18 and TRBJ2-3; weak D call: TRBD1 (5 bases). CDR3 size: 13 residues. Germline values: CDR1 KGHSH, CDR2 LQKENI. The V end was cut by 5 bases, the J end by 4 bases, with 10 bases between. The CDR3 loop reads CASSSGFADTQYF. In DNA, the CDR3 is TGTGCCAGCTCATCAGGGTTCGCAGATACGCAGTATTTT. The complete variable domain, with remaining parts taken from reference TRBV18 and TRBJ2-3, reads NAGVMQNPRHLVRRRGQEARLRCSPMKGHSHVYWYRQLPEEGLKFMVYLQKENIIDESGMPKERFSAEFPKEGPSILRIQQVVRGDSAAYFCASSSGFADTQYFGPGTRLTVL.

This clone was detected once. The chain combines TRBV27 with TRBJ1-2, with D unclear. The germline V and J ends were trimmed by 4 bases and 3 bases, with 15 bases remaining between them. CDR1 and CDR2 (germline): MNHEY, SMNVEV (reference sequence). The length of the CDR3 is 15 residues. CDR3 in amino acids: CASSSSLGDHYGYTF. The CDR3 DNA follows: TGTGCCAGCAGTTCTTCCCTCGGGGATCACTATGGCTACACCTTC.

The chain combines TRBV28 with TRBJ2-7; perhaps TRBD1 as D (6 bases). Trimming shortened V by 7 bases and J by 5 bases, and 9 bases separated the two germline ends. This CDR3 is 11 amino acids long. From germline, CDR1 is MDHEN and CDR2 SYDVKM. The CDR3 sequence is CASTQGNEQYF. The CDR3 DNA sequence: TGTGCCAGCACCCAGGGGAACGAGCAGTACTTC.

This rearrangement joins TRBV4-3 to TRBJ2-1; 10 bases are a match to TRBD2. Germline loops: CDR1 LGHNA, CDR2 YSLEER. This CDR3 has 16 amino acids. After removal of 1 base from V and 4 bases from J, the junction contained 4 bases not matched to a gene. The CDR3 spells CASSQALAGEYNEQFF. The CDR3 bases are TGCGCCAGCAGCCAAGCCCTAGCGGGGGAGTACAATGAGCAGTTCTTC.

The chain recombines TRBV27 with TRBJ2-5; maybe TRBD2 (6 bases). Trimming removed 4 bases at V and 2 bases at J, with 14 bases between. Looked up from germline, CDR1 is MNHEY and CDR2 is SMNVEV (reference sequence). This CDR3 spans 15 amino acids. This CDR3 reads CASSWEAGRQETQYF. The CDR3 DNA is TGTGCCAGCAGTTGGGAGGCGGGGAGACAAGAGACCCAGTACTTC.

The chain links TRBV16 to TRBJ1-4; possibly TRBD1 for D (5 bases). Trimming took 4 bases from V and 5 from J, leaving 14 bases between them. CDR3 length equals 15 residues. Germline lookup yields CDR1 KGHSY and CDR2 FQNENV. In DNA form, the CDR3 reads TGTGCCAGCAGCCTCAAAGGTTCAGGGAATGAAAAACTGTTTTTT. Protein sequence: CASSLKGSGNEKLFF.

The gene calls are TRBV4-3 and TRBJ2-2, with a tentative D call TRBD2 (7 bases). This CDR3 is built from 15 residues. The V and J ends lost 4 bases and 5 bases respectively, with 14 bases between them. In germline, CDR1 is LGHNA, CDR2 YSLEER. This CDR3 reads CASSPWGGQTGELFF. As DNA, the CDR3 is TGCGCCAGCAGCCCGTGGGGGGGCCAAACCGGGGAGCTGTTTTTT.

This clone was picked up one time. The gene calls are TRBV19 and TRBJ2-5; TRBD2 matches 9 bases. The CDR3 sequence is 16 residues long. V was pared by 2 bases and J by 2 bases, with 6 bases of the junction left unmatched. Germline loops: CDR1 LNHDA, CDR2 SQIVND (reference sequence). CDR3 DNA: TGTGCCAGTAGTATAACTAGCGGGCGCTTTCAAGAGACCCAGTACTTC. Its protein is CASSITSGRFQETQYF.

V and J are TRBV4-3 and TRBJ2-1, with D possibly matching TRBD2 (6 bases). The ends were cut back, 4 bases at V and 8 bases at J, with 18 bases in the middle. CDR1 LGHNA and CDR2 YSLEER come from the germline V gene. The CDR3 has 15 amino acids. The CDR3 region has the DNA TGCGCCAGCAGCCGAGTCGCGCTTCGGAGGGATGAGCAGTTCTTC. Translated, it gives CASSRVALRRDEQFF.

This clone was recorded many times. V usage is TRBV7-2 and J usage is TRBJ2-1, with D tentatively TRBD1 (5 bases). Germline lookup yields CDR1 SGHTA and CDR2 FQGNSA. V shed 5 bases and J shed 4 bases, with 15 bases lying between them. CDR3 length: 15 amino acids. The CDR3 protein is CASSATVGEYNEQFF. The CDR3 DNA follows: TGTGCCAGCAGCGCCACGGTAGGGGAATACAATGAGCAGTTCTTC.

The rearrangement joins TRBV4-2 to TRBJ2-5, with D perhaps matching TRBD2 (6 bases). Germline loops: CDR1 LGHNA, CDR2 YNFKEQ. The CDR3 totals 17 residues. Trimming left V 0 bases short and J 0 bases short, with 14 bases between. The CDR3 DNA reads TGTGCCAGCAGCCAAGAAGCGGCTAGCGTGAACCAAGAGACCCAGTACTTC. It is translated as CASSQEAASVNQETQYF.

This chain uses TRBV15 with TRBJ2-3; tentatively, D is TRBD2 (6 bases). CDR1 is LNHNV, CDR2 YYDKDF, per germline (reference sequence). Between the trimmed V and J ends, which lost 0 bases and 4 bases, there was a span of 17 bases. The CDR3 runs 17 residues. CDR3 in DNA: TGTGCCACCAGCAGAGATTCGCGGCGGGACTTTGCAGATACGCAGTATTTT. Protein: CATSRDSRRDFADTQYF. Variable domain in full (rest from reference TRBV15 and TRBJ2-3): DAMVIQNPRYQVTQFGKPVTLSCSQTLNHNVMYWYQQKSSQAPKLLFHYYDKDFNNEADTPDNFQSRRPNTSFCFLDIRSPGLGDTAMYLCATSRDSRRDFADTQYFGPGTRLTVL.

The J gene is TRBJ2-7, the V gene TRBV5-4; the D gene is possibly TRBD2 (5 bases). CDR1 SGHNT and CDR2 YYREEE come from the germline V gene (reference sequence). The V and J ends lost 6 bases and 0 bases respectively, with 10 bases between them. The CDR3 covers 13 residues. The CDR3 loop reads CASTAGSSYEQYF. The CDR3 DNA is TGTGCCAGCACCGCGGGTAGCTCCTACGAGCAGTACTTC.

This chain's CDR3 is CASSVDRGSIYGYTF. CDR3 bases: TGTGCCAGTAGCGTTGACAGGGGGTCTATCTATGGCTACACCTTC. The chain employs TRBV19 and TRBJ1-2; 9 bases fit TRBD1. V lost 6 bases to trimming and J lost 4 bases; unmatched junction nucleotides: 9. Germline V gene lookup returns CDR1 LNHDA and CDR2 SQIVND (reference sequence). There are 15 residues in the CDR3.

CDR3: CASSQNRGEAFF. Written as DNA, the CDR3 is TGTGCCAGCAGTCAAAACCGGGGTGAAGCTTTCTTT. V usage is TRBV11-3 and J usage is TRBJ1-1, with no clear D. Looked up from germline, CDR1 is SGHNT and CDR2 is YENEEA. V was clipped by 6 bases and J by 7 bases, with 12 bases between them. The CDR3 runs 12 residues.

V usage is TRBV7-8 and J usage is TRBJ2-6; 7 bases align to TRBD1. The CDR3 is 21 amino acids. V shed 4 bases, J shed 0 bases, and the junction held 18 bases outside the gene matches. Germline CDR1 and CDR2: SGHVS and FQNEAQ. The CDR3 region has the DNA TGTGCCAGCAGCTCTAGTCCCGGGACAGAGGAGACCCACTCTGGGGCCAACGTCCTGACTTTC. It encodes CASSSSPGTEETHSGANVLTF.

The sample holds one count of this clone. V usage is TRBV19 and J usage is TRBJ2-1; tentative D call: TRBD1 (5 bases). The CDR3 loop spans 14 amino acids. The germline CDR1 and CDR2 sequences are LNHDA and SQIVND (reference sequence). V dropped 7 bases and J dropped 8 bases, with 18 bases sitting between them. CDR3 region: CASKGRGQTHEQFF. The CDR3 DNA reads TGTGCCAGTAAGGGGCGTGGGCAGACTCATGAGCAGTTCTTC.

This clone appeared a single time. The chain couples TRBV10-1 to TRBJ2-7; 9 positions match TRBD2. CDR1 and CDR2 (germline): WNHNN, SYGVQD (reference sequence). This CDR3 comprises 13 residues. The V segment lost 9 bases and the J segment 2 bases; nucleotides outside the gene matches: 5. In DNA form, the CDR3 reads TGCGCCAGGAAGCGGGAGGCGACCTACGAGCAGTACGTC. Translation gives CARKREATYEQYV.

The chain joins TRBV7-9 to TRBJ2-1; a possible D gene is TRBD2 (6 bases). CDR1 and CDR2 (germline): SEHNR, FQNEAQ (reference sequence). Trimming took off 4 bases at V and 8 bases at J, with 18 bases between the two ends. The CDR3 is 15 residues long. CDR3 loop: CASSSSRGSTYEQFF. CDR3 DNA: TGTGCCAGCAGCTCATCACGGGGGAGTACCTATGAGCAGTTCTTC.

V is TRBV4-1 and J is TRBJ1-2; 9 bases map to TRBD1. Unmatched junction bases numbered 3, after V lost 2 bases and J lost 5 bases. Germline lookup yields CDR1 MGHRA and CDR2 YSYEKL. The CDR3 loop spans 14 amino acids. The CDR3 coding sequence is TGCGCCAGCAGCCAATTCGGGACAGGGTATGGCTACACCTTC. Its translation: CASSQFGTGYGYTF.

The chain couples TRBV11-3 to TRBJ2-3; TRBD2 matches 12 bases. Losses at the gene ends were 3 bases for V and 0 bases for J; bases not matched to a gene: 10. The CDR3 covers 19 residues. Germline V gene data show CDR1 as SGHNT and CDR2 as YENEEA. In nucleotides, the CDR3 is TGTGCCAGCAGCTTTTGGTCCGGGACTAGCGGGCCGAGCACAGATACGCAGTATTTT. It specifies CASSFWSGTSGPSTDTQYF.

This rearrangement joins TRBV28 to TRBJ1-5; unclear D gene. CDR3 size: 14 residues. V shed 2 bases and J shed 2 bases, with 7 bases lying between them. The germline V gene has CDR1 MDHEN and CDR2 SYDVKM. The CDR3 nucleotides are TGTGCCAGCAGTTTAATAGAAGGCAATCAGCCCCAGCATTTT. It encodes CASSLIEGNQPQHF.

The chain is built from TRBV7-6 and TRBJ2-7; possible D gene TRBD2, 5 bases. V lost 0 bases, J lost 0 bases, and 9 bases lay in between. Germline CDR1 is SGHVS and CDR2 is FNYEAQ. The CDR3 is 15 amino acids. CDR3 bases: TGTGCCAGCAGCTTAGCGGGTGGGAGCTCCTACGAGCAGTACTTC. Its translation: CASSLAGGSSYEQYF.